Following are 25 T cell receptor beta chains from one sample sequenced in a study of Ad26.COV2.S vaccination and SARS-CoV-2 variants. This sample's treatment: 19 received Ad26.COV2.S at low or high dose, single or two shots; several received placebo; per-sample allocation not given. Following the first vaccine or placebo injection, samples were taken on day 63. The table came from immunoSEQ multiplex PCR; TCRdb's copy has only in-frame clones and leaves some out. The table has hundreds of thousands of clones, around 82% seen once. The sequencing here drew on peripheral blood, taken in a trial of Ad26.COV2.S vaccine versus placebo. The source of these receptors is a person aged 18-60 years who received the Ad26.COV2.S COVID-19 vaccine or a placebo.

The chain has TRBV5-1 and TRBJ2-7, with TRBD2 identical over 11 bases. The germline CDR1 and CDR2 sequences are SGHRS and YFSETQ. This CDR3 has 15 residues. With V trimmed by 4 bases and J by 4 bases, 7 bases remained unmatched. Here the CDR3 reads CASSKTSGAQYEQYF. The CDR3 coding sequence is TGCGCCAGCAGCAAGACTAGCGGGGCCCAATACGAGCAGTACTTC.

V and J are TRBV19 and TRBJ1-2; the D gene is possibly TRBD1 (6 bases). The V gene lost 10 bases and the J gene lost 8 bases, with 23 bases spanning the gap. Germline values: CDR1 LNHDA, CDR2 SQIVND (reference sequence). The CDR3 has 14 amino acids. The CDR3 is CATAYTQTGRGYTF. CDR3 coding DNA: TGTGCCACCGCATACACCCAAACAGGGCGCGGCTACACCTTC.

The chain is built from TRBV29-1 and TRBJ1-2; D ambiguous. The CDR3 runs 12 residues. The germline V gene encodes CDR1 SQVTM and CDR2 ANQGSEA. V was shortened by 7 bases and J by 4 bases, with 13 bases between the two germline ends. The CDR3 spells CSGGGDTYGYTF. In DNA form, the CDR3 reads TGCAGCGGGGGTGGAGACACCTATGGCTACACCTTC.

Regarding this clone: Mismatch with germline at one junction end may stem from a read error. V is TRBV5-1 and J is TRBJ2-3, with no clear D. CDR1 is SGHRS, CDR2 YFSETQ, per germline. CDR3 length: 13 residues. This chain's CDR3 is CASSLRPLSDMGF. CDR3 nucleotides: TGCGCCAGCAGCTTGAGGCCGCTGAGCGACATGGGGTTT.

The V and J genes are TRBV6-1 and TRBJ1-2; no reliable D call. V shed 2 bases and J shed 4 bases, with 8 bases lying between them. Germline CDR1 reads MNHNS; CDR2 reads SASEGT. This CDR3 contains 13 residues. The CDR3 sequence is CASSELRSYGYTF. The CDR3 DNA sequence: TGTGCCAGCAGTGAACTCAGGAGCTATGGCTACACCTTC.

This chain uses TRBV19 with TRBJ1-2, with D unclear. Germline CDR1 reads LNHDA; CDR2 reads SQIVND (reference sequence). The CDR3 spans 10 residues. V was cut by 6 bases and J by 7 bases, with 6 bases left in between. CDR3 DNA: TGTGCCAGTAGGTCCCGTGGCTACACCTTC. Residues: CASRSRGYTF.

The CDR3 spells CSARMGSPLHF. CDR3 coding DNA: TGCAGTGCTAGGATGGGGTCACCCCTCCACTTT. The gene calls are TRBV20-1 and TRBJ1-6; D is uncertain. There are 11 residues in the CDR3. Germline V gives CDR1 DFQATT, CDR2 SNEGSKA (reference sequence). Between the trimmed V and J ends, which lost 3 bases and 10 bases, there was a span of 7 bases.

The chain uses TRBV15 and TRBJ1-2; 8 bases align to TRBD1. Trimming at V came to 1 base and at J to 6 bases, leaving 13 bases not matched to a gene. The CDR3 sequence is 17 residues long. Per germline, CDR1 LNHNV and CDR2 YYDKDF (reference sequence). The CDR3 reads CATSRGQGAFSADGYTF. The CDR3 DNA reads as TGTGCCACCAGCAGAGGGCAGGGGGCCTTCAGTGCGGATGGCTACACCTTC.

The CDR3 protein is CATSGASGLRTDTQYF. In nucleotides, the CDR3 is TGTGCCACCAGCGGGGCTAGCGGGCTGCGCACAGATACGCAGTATTTT. The chain combines TRBV19 with TRBJ2-3, with 8 bases fitting TRBD2. The CDR3 covers 16 residues. With V trimmed by 10 bases and J by 1 base, 13 bases remained unmatched. From germline, CDR1 is LNHDA and CDR2 SQIVND (reference sequence).

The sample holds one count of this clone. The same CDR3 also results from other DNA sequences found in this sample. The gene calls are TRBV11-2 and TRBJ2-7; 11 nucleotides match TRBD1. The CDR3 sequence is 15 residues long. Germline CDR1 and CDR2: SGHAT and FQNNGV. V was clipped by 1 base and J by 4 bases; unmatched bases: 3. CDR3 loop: CASSLGGTGGYEQYF. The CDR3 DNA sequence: TGTGCCAGCAGCTTAGGTGGGACAGGGGGTTACGAGCAGTACTTC.

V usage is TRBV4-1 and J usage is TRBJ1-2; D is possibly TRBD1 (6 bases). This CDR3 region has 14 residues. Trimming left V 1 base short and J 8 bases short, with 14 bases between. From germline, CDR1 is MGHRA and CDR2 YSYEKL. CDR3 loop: CASSQGTGTKGYTF. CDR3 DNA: TGCGCCAGCAGCCAAGGTACAGGGACGAAGGGCTACACCTTC.

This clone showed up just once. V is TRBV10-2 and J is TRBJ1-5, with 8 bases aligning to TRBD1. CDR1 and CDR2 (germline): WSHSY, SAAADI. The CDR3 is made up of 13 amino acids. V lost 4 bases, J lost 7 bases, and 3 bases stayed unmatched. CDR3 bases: TGCGCCAGCAGTGGGACAGGGTACCAGCCCCAGCATTTT. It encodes CASSGTGYQPQHF.

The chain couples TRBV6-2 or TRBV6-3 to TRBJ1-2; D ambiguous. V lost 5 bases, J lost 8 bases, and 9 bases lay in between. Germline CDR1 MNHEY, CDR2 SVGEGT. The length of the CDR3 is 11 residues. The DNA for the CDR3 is TGTGCCAGCAGTACCAGTGGGGGCTACACCTTC. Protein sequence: CASSTSGGYTF.

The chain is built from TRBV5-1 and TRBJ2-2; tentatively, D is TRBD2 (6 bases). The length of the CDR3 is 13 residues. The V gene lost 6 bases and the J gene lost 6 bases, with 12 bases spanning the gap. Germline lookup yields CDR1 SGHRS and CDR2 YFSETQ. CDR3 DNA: TGCGCCAGCAAACTAGGGGAGGCCGGGGAGCTGTTTTTT. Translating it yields CASKLGEAGELFF.

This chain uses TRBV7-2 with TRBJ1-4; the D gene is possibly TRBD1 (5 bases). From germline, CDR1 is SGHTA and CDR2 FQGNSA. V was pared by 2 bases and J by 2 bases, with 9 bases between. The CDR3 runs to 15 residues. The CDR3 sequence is CASSLSGVTNEKLFF. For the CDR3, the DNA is TGTGCCAGCAGCTTATCGGGGGTCACTAATGAAAAACTGTTTTTT.

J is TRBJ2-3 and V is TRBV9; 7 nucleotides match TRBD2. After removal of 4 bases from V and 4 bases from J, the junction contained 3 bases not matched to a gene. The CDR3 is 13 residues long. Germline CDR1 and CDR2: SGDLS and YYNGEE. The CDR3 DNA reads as TGTGCCAGCAGCTGGGGGGGGGCAGATACGCAGTATTTT. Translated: CASSWGGADTQYF.

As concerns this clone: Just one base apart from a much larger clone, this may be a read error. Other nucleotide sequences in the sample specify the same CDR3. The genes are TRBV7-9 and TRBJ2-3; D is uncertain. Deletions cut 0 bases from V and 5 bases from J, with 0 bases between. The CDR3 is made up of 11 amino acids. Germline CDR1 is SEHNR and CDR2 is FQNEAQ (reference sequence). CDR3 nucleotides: TGTGCCAGCAGCTTAGCAGATACGCAGTATTTT. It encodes CASSLADTQYF.

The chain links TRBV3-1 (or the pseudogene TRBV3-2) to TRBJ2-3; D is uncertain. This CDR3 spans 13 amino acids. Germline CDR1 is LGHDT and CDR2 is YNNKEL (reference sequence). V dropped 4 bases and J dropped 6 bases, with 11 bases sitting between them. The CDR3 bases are TGTGCCAGCAGCCCCTCGATCCGGGATACGCAGTATTTT. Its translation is CASSPSIRDTQYF.

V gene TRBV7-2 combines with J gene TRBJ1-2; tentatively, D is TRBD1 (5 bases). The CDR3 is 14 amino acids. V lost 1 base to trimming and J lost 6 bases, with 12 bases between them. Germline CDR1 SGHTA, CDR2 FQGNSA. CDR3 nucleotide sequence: TGTGCCAGCAGCTTAGTGGGGGGGAGGGATGGCTACACCTTC. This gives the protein CASSLVGGRDGYTF.

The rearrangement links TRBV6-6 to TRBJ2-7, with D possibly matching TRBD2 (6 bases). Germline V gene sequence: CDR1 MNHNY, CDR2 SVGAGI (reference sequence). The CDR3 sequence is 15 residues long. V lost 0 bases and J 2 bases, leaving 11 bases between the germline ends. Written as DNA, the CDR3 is TGTGCCAGCAGTTACTCGAGGAGGGCTCCCTACGAGCAGTACTTC. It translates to CASSYSRRAPYEQYF.

The CDR3 bases are TGTGCCAGCACCTTGGGACAGGGGAATTACGAGACCCAGTACTTC. The encoded protein is CASTLGQGNYETQYF. The gene calls are TRBV13 and TRBJ2-5, with TRBD1 matching 10 bases. CDR1 PRHDT and CDR2 FYEKMQ come from the germline V gene (reference sequence). V lost 7 bases, J lost 5 bases, and 10 bases stayed unmatched. The CDR3 length is 15 residues.

CDR3 nucleotide sequence: TGTGCCAGCAGCACCCTAAATGCAGGGGGCGGGGGCTACACCTTC. It is translated as CASSTLNAGGGGYTF. The genes are TRBV9 and TRBJ1-2, with 8 bases aligning to TRBD1. The CDR3 runs 15 residues. With V trimmed by 4 bases and J by 8 bases, 13 bases remained unmatched. Germline loops: CDR1 SGDLS, CDR2 YYNGEE. Drawing the rest from reference TRBV9 and TRBJ1-2, the complete variable domain is DSGVTQTPKHLITATGQRVTLRCSPRSGDLSVYWYQQSLDQGLQFLIQYYNGEERAKGNILERFSAQQFPDLHSELNLSSLELGDSALYFCASSTLNAGGGGYTFGSGTRLTVV.

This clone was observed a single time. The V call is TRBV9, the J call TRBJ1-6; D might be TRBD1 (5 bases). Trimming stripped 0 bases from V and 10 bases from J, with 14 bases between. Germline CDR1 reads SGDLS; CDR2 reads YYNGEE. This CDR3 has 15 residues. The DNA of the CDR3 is TGTGCCAGCAGCGTAGAATGGGGCGGGGGGTCACCCCTCCACTTT. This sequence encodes CASSVEWGGGSPLHF.

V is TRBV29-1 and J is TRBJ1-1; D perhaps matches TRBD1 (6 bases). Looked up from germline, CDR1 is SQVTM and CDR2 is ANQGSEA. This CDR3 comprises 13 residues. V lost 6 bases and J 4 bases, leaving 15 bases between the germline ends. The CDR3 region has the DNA TGCAGCGTCGGCGATTTAGGGGGCACTGAAGCTTTCTTT. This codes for CSVGDLGGTEAFF.

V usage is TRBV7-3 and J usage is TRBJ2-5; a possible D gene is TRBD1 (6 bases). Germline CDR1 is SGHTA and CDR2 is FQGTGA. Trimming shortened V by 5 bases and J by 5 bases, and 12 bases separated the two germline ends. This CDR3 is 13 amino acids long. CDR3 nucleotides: TGTGCCAGCAGCATGGGGGCCACCGAGACCCAGTACTTC. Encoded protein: CASSMGATETQYF.